The rows below give T cell receptor beta chains drawn from one sample of a study of cytomegalovirus exposure and HLA in healthy donors. Generated by immunoSEQ multiplex PCR, the TCRdb table keeps only in-frame clones and is missing some. The sample holds roughly 90,000 clones, around 80% seen once. The material sequenced was PBMCs. These receptors all stem from a man aged 18 to 29 in good health and CMV-seronegative. CDR3s include the opening cysteine and the closing phenylalanine or tryptophan. A D gene is named only where the DNA matches it firmly.

v_gene	j_gene	d_gene	CDR3aa
TRBV25-1	TRBJ2-2	TRBD1	CASRNFRDSQTGELFF
TRBV11-2	TRBJ2-7	TRBD2	CASSPLSRKRGASYEQYF
TRBV5-1	TRBJ1-2	.	CASSLDRSNYGYTF
TRBV6-5	TRBJ1-2	.	CASSDRPGERGYTF
TRBV7-9	TRBJ2-4	TRBD2	CASGREGNIQYF
TRBV18	TRBJ1-6	TRBD1	CASSPSSTGVSPLHF
TRBV7-2	TRBJ2-2	.	CASSFHRPGNTGELFF
TRBV28	TRBJ1-1	TRBD1	CASTAGGIEAFF
TRBV5-8	TRBJ2-1	TRBD2	CASSHPPWGRDEQFF
TRBV2	TRBJ1-6	.	CASRDKFFGSPLHF
TRBV6-5	TRBJ2-7	.	CASSYSGGLHYEQYF
TRBV5-5	TRBJ1-5	.	CASSPYQLTGRDQPQHF
TRBV7-9	TRBJ1-1	TRBD1	CSSSSGQGDTEAFF
TRBV10-3	TRBJ2-1	.	CAISGYDEQFF
TRBV28	TRBJ1-5	TRBD1	CASSSDRGNQPQHF
TRBV30	TRBJ2-3	TRBD2	CAWSLAGGADTQYF
TRBV9	TRBJ2-1	.	CASTSAREEEQFF
TRBV11-2	TRBJ2-1	TRBD1	CASSYRQGVYNEQFF
TRBV6-1	.	.	CASSADRRGTPYEQYF
TRBV19	TRBJ2-7	.	CASSTGSYEQYF
TRBV7-9	TRBJ1-5	TRBD1	CSSSSQGESNQPQHF
TRBV19	TRBJ1-2	TRBD1	CASRTGGGYGYTF
TRBV11-3	TRBJ2-1	.	CASSLGSYNEQFF
TRBV7-6	TRBJ1-5	.	CASSLGGGPGEPQHF
TRBV19	TRBJ1-4	.	CASSRRGGIANEKLFF
TRBV6-6	TRBJ2-1	TRBD1	CASSRQGGSYNEQFF
TRBV14	TRBJ1-1	.	CASSQPGTRSPHASFF
TRBV29-1	TRBJ1-5	TRBD1	CSAGGSNQPQHF
TRBV19	TRBJ1-3	.	CASSIVGQPSSGNTIYF
TRBV12-5	TRBJ2-3	.	CASGRLPARSYTDTQYF
TRBV19	TRBJ2-7	.	CASSIDRLARSYEQYF
TRBV7-2	TRBJ1-1	.	CASSSEALTIGRAFF
TRBV5-1	TRBJ1-1	.	CASSDGQTLNTEAFF